This T cell receptor beta chain was obtained from a study of T cells in Graves' hyperthyroidism and ophthalmopathy. Across the whole study: Peripheral blood sampling occurred at initial diagnosis, before any treatment.

This clonotype was detected only a few times. Its cognate antigen is unknown. Using RNA transcripts as the source, TCR beta CDR3 regions were amplified. The HTBI primer set drove a first-round RT-PCR of the TCR CDR3. TCRdb analysed the multiplex PCR reads with MiXCR anew, one entry per CDR3 protein. The table shows hundreds of thousands of distinct CDR3 sequences, with about a sixth occurring only once. Patients with uncontrolled infections, other autoimmune diseases, pregnancy or lactation were excluded. The authors obtained PBMCs from more than 9.5 ml of fresh peripheral blood. Germline V gives CDR1 DFQATT, CDR2 SNEGSKA (reference sequence). J lost 1 base, V lost 6 bases, and 5 bases had no gene match. This CDR3 region has 14 residues. Whole-study results and caveats: Most thyroid-expanded clonotypes above 0.001 were also found in blood.

The rearrangement links TRBV20-1 to TRBJ2-5; 10 positions match TRBD2. Sequencing was done on a sample of blood. The receptor comes from a woman aged 40 to 50 with Graves' ophthalmopathy. DNA for the CDR3: TGCAGTGCCGTAGCGGGAGGAATCCAAGAGACCCAGTACTTC. Protein product: CSAVAGGIQETQYF.